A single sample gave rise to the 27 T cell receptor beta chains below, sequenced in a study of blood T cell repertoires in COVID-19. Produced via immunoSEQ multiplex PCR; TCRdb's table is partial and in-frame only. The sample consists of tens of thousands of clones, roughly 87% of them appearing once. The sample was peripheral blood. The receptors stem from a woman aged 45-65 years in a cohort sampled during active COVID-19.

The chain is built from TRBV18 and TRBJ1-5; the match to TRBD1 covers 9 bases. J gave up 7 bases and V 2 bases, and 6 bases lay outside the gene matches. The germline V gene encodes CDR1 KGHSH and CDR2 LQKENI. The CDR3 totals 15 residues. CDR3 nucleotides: TGTGCCAGCTCACCAGAGACAGGGGGACGACAGCCCCAGCATTTT. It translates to CASSPETGGRQPQHF.

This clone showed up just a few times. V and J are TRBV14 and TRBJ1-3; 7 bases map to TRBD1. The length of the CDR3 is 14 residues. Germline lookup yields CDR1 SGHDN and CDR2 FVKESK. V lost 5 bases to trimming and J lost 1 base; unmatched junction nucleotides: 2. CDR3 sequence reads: CASSAGGSGNTIYF. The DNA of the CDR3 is TGTGCCAGCAGCGCAGGGGGTTCTGGAAACACCATATATTTT.

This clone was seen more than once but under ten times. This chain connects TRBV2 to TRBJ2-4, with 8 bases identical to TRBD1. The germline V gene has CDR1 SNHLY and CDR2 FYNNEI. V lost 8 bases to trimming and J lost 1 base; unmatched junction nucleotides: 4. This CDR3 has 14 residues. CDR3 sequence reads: CASGQGGAKNIQYF. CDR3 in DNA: TGTGCCAGCGGACAGGGAGGCGCCAAAAACATTCAGTACTTC. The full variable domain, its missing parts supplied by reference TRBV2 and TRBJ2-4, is EPEVTQTPSHQVTQMGQEVILRCVPISNHLYFYWYRQILGQKVEFLVSFYNNEISEKSEIFDDQFSVERPDGSNFTLKIRSTKLEDSAMYFCASGQGGAKNIQYFGAGTRLSVL.

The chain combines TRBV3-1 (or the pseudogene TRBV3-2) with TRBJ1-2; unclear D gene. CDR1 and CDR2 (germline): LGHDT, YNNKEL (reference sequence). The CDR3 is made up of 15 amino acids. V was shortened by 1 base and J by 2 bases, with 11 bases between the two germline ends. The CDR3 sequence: CASSQAFDSNYGYTF. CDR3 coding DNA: TGTGCCAGCAGCCAAGCGTTTGACTCGAACTATGGCTACACCTTC.

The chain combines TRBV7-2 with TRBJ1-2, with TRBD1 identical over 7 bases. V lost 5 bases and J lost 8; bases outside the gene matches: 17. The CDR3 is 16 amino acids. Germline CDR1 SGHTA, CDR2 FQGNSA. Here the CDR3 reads CASSPGPGQSLRGYTF. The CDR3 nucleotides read TGTGCCAGCAGCCCAGGCCCGGGACAGAGCCTCCGAGGCTACACCTTC.

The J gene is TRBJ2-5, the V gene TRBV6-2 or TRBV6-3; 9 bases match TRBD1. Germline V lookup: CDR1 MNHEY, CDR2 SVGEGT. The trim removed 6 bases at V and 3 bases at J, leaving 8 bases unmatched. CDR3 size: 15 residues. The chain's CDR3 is CASRPTGQGKETQYF. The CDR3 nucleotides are TGTGCCAGCAGACCTACGGGACAGGGTAAAGAGACCCAGTACTTC.

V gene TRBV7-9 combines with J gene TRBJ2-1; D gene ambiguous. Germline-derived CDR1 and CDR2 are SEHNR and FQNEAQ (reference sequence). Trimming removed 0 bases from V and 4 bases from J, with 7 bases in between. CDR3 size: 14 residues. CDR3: CASSLASNYNEQFF. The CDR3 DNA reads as TGTGCCAGCAGCTTAGCGAGCAATTACAATGAGCAGTTCTTC.

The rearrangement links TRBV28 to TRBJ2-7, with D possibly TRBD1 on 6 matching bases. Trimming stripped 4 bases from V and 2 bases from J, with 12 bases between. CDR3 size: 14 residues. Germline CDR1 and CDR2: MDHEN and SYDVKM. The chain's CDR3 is CASSWTASTYEQYF. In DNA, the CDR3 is TGTGCCAGCAGTTGGACAGCTTCCACCTACGAGCAGTACTTC.

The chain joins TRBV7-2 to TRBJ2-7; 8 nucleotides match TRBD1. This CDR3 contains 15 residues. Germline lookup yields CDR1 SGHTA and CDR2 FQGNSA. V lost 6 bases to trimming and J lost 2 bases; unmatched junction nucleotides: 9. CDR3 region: CASRPGQVDTYEQYF. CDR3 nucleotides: TGTGCCAGCAGGCCGGGACAGGTGGACACCTACGAGCAGTACTTC.

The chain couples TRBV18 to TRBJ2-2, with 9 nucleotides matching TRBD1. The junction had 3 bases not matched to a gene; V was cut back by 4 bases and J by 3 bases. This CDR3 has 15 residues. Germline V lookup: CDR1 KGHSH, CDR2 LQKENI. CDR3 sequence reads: CASSRTGEDTGELFF. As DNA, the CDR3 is TGTGCCAGCTCACGGACAGGGGAGGACACCGGGGAGCTGTTTTTT.

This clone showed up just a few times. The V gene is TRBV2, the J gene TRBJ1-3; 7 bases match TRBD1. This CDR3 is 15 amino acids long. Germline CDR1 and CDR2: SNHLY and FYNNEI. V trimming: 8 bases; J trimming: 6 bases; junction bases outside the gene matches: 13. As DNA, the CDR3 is TGTGCCAGCTTGGATGGACAGGCGGAATTAAACACCATATATTTT. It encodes CASLDGQAELNTIYF.

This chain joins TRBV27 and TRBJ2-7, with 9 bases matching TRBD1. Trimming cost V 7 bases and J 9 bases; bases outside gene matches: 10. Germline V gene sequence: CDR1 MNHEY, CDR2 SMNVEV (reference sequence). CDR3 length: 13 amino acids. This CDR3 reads CASTDTGGGGQYF. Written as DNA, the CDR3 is TGTGCCAGCACCGACACAGGGGGCGGCGGGCAGTACTTC.

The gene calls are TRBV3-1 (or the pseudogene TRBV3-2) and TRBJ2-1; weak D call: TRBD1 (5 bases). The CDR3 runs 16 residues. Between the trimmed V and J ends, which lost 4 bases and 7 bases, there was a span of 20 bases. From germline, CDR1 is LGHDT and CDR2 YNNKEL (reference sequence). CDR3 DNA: TGTGCCAGCAGCCGGCACCCCGCACAGGCTATGAATGAGCAGTTCTTC. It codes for CASSRHPAQAMNEQFF.

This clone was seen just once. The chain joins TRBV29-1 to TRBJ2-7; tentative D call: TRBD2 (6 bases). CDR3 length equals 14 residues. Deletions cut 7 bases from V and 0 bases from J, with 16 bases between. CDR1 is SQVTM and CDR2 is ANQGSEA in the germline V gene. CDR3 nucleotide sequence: TGCAGCGGAATCGCGGGGAGTAGCTCCTACGAGCAGTACTTC. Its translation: CSGIAGSSSYEQYF.

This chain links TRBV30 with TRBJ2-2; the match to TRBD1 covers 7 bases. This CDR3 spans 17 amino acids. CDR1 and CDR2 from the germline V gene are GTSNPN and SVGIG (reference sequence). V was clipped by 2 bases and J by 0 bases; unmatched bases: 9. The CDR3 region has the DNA TGTGCCTGGAGTCGGGACAGTCTTAAACCGAACACCGGGGAGCTGTTTTTT. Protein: CAWSRDSLKPNTGELFF.

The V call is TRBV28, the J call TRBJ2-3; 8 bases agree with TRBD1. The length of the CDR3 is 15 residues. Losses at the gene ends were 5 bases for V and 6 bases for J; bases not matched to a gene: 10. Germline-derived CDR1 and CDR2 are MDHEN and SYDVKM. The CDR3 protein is CASSAPGGDRDTQYF. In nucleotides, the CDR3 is TGTGCCAGCAGTGCCCCAGGGGGCGACCGGGATACGCAGTATTTT.

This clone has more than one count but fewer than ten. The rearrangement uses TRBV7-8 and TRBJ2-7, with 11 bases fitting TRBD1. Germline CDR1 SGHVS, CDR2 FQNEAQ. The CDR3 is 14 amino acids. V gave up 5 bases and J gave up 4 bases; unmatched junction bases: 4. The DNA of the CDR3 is TGTGCCAGCAGCGGCCGGGACAGGGGGTACGAGCAGTACTTC. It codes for CASSGRDRGYEQYF.

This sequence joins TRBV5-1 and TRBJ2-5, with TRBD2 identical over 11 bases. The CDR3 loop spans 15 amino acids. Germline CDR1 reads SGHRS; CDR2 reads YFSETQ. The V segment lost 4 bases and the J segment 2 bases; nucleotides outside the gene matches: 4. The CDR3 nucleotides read TGCGCCAGCAGCCCTACTAGCGGGAGACAAGAGACCCAGTACTTC. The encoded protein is CASSPTSGRQETQYF.

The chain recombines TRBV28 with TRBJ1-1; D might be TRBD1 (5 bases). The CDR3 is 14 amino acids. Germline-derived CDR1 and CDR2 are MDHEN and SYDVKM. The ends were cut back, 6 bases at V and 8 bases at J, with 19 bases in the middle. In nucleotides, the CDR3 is TGTGCCAGCAGCCGTGGGGGGAGCGGATCGGAAGCTTTCTTT. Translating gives CASSRGGSGSEAFF.

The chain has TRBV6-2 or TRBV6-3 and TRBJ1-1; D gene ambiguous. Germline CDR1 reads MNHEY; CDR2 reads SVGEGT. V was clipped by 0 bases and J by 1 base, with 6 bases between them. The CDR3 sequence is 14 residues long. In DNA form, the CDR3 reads TGTGCCAGCAGTTACTCAGAGGGGAACACTGAAGCTTTCTTT. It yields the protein CASSYSEGNTEAFF.

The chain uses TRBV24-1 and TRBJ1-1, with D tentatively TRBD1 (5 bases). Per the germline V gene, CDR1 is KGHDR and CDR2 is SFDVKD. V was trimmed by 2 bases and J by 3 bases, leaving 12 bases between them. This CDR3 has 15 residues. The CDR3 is CATSDSSSGDTEAFF. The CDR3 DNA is TGTGCCACCAGTGATTCTAGCTCGGGGGACACTGAAGCTTTCTTT.

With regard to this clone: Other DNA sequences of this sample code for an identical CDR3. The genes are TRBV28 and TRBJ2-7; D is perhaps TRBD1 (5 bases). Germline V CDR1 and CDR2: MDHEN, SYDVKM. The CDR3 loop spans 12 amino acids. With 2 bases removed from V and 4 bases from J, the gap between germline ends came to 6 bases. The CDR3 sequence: CASSLRGYEQYF. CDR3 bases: TGTGCCAGCAGTTTAAGGGGTTACGAGCAGTACTTC.

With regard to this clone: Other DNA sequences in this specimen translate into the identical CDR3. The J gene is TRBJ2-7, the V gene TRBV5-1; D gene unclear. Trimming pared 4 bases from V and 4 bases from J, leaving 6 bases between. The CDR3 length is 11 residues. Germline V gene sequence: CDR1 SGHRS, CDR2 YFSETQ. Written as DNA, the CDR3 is TGCGCCAGCAGCCCCGGGTACGAGCAGTACTTC. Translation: CASSPGYEQYF.

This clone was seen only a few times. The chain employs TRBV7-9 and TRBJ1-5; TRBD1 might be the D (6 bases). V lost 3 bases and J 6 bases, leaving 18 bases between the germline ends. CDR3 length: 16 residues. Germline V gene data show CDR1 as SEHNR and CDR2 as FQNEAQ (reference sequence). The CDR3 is CASSLGFGGRVQPQHF. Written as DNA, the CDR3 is TGTGCCAGCAGCTTGGGTTTCGGGGGGCGCGTTCAGCCCCAGCATTTT.

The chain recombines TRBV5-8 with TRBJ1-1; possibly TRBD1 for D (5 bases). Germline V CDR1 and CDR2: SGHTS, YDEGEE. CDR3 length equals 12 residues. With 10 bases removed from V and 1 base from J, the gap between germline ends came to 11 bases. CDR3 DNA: TGTGCCTTCCCAGGGAAGAACACTGAAGCTTTCTTT. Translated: CAFPGKNTEAFF. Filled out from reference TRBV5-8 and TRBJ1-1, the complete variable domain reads EAGVTQSPTHLIKTRGQQATLRCSPISGHTSVYWYQQALGLGLQFLLWYDEGEERNRGNFPPRFSGRQFPNYSSELNVNALELEDSALYLCAFPGKNTEAFFGQGTRLTVV.

CDR3 DNA sequence: TGTGCCAGCAGCCCGGGACTACTCATCGGTGTCGAGACCCAGTACTTC. Its translation is CASSPGLLIGVETQYF. The genes are TRBV3-1 (or the pseudogene TRBV3-2) and TRBJ2-5; 7 bases map to TRBD2. The CDR3 is made up of 16 amino acids. Trimming removed 4 bases from V and 5 bases from J; junction bases left unmatched: 13. Germline CDR1 LGHDT, CDR2 YNNKEL (reference sequence).

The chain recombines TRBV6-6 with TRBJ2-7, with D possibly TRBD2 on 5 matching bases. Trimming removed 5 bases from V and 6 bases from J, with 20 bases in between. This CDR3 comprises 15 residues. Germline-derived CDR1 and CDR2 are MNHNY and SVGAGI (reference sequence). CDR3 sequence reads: CASSLALTKLSEQYF. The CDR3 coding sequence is TGTGCCAGCAGTCTCGCTCTGACTAAGCTGAGCGAGCAGTACTTC.